This T cell receptor beta chain came from a study of T cells in Graves' hyperthyroidism and ophthalmopathy. The study's findings and limits: Among thyroid clonotypes expanded above 0.001, most also appeared in blood.

RNA transcripts served as the template for amplifying TCR beta CDR3 regions. Carried out on the TCR CDR3, a first-round RT-PCR used the HTBI primer set. Using its own MiXCR run on the multiplex PCR reads, TCRdb lists one record per CDR3 protein. The table lists a few hundred thousand distinct CDR3 sequences, about half of them singletons, with more than 7.5% in the top ten. Graves' hyperthyroidism is called stable when ophthalmopathy does not progress within 18 months. Exclusion of a patient resulted from uncontrolled infection, other autoimmune disease, pregnancy or lactation. The CDR3 length is 17 residues. V lost 4 bases and J 8 bases, leaving 24 bases between the germline ends. In germline, CDR1 is SGHDT, CDR2 YYEEEE. Concerning this clonotype itself: Its antigen is undetermined.

Sequences were obtained from peripheral blood or thyroid tissue (not recorded which). The chain carries TRBV5-6 and TRBJ1-4; a weak D match, TRBD1 (5 bases). The source of this sequence is a woman under 30 with Graves' hyperthyroidism. The CDR3 DNA reads TGTGCCAGCAGCGAATCGCGGTCGAACACCGGGGACGAAAAACTGTTTTTT. Its protein is CASSESRSNTGDEKLFF.